Following are 23 T cell receptor beta chains from one sample sequenced in a study of blood T cell repertoires in COVID-19. Repertoires were generated with immunoSEQ multiplex PCR, while TCRdb's copy carries only in-frame clones and drops some. The sample has about 190,000 clones; about 80% are singletons. The sequencing sample was made of PBMCs or T cells enriched from blood (not recorded which). Source of these receptors: a woman aged 60-75 years with acute COVID-19.

The chain joins TRBV24-1 to TRBJ2-1; the match to TRBD2 covers 9 bases. Trimming took 6 bases from V and 4 from J; bases not matched to a gene: 0. This CDR3 is built from 13 residues. The germline gives CDR1 KGHDR, CDR2 SFDVKD. In DNA form, the CDR3 reads TGTGCCACCAGTAGCGGGGGGTACAATGAGCAGTTCTTC. Residues: CATSSGGYNEQFF.

The chain combines TRBV28 with TRBJ1-4; TRBD1 matches at 8 bases. This CDR3 is built from 16 residues. V lost 5 bases and J lost 6; bases outside the gene matches: 11. From germline, CDR1 is MDHEN and CDR2 SYDVKM. CDR3 residues: CASSIRSGGADEKLFF. The CDR3 DNA follows: TGTGCCAGCAGTATACGATCAGGGGGCGCGGATGAAAAACTGTTTTTT.

V gene TRBV20-1 combines with J gene TRBJ2-1, with a tentative D call TRBD1 (5 bases). The V end lost 1 base, the J end lost 8 bases, and 6 bases lay between the germline ends. The length of the CDR3 is 11 residues. Germline values: CDR1 DFQATT, CDR2 SNEGSKA (reference sequence). CDR3 region: CSARGGDEQFF. CDR3 sequence (DNA): TGCAGTGCTAGAGGGGGCGATGAGCAGTTCTTC.

CDR3 nucleotide sequence: TGCGCCAGCACGCCAGGGGACACCGGGGAGCTGTTTTTT. This encodes CASTPGDTGELFF. This chain uses TRBV10-1 with TRBJ2-2, with D possibly TRBD1 on 6 matching bases. The CDR3 extends over 13 amino acids. V was shortened by 7 bases and J by 3 bases, with 9 bases between the two germline ends. CDR1 is WNHNN, CDR2 SYGVQD, per germline (reference sequence).

This clone was detected only a few times. V is TRBV28 and J is TRBJ2-1; no definite D call. With 4 bases removed from V and 4 bases from J, the gap between germline ends came to 2 bases. Germline lookup yields CDR1 MDHEN and CDR2 SYDVKM. The CDR3 consists of 11 residues. The CDR3 bases are TGTGCCAGCAGTTCATACAATGAGCAGTTCTTC. Protein: CASSSYNEQFF.

V gene TRBV5-8 combines with J gene TRBJ1-2; D is undetermined. The germline gives CDR1 SGHTS, CDR2 YDEGEE. CDR3 length: 12 amino acids. Trimming removed 1 base from V and 6 bases from J, with 7 bases in between. As DNA, the CDR3 is TGTGCCAGCAGCTTGCGGTCTCATGGCTACACCTTC. Residues: CASSLRSHGYTF.

The chain employs TRBV4-3 and TRBJ1-3, with 8 bases matching TRBD1. Germline values: CDR1 LGHNA, CDR2 YSLEER. This CDR3 comprises 14 residues. J was trimmed by 4 bases and V by 4 bases; bases with no gene match: 3. CDR3 loop: CASSPGGYGNTIYF. The CDR3, as DNA: TGCGCCAGCAGCCCAGGGGGCTACGGAAACACCATATATTTT.

The chain carries TRBV4-3 and TRBJ2-6, with D possibly TRBD1 on 6 matching bases. Germline V lookup: CDR1 LGHNA, CDR2 YSLEER. V lost 1 base, J lost 0 bases, and 10 bases lay in between. The CDR3 totals 17 residues. The CDR3 nucleotides are TGCGCCAGCAGCCAAGGGCAGGGGAGCTCTGGGGCCAACGTCCTGACTTTC. The encoded protein is CASSQGQGSSGANVLTF.

In nucleotides, the CDR3 is TGTGCCAGCACCCATGGGGACTCGGGGTACACCTTC. It translates to CASTHGDSGYTF. The genes are TRBV6-5 and TRBJ1-2; tentatively, D is TRBD1 (5 bases). This CDR3 is 12 amino acids long. CDR1 is MNHEY, CDR2 SVGAGI, per germline. Trimming pared 7 bases from V and 11 bases from J, leaving 17 bases between.

The sample holds many counts of this clone. The chain has TRBV7-9 and TRBJ1-2; 7 bases align to TRBD1. Germline-derived CDR1 and CDR2 are SEHNR and FQNEAQ (reference sequence). The CDR3 length is 14 residues. V lost 5 bases and J lost 4; bases outside the gene matches: 7. CDR3 coding DNA: TGTGCCAGCAGCACAGGACAGGCGAGCTATGGCTACACCTTC. This sequence encodes CASSTGQASYGYTF.

This clone has only one observation. The chain combines TRBV4-1 with TRBJ1-2; TRBD1 matches 10 bases. This CDR3 spans 15 amino acids. Germline trimming cut 0 bases from V and 7 bases from J; bases unmatched to any gene: 5. Germline V CDR1 and CDR2: MGHRA, YSYEKL. The CDR3 protein is CASSQDQTGGGGYTF. CDR3 coding DNA: TGCGCCAGCAGCCAAGATCAGACAGGGGGCGGTGGCTACACCTTC.

The V gene is TRBV5-1, the J gene TRBJ1-1; 7 nucleotides match TRBD1. The CDR3 sequence is 17 residues long. Germline V lookup: CDR1 SGHRS, CDR2 YFSETQ. After removal of 3 bases from V and 0 bases from J, the junction contained 11 bases not matched to a gene. The CDR3 loop reads CASSSTPGTVLNTEAFF. The DNA of the CDR3 is TGCGCCAGCAGCTCCACACCCGGGACAGTATTGAACACTGAAGCTTTCTTT.

The gene calls are TRBV6-6 and TRBJ2-1; 7 bases are a match to TRBD2. CDR1 and CDR2 from the germline V gene are MNHNY and SVGAGI (reference sequence). The CDR3 has 15 amino acids. Unmatched junction bases numbered 4, after V lost 0 bases and J lost 5 bases. The CDR3 here is CASSYSASGNNEQFF. The DNA for the CDR3 is TGTGCCAGCAGTTACTCTGCTAGCGGAAACAATGAGCAGTTCTTC.

V and J are TRBV9 and TRBJ1-1; 7 bases are a match to TRBD1. The CDR3 is made up of 15 amino acids. V was pared by 0 bases and J by 3 bases, with 5 bases of the junction left unmatched. The germline V gene has CDR1 SGDLS and CDR2 YYNGEE. The CDR3 DNA reads as TGTGCCAGCAGCGTAGGAGGGGGCTACGACACTGAAGCTTTCTTT. It encodes CASSVGGGYDTEAFF.

This chain links TRBV27 with TRBJ1-4, with 8 bases aligning to TRBD1. The germline V gene encodes CDR1 MNHEY and CDR2 SMNVEV (reference sequence). The J segment lost 7 bases and the V segment lost 4 bases, leaving 11 bases of the junction unmatched. This CDR3 has 16 residues. The CDR3 coding sequence is TGTGCCAGCAGTTCGAGTGGGACAGGAGGGGGTGAAAAACTGTTTTTT. It yields the protein CASSSSGTGGGEKLFF.

The J gene is TRBJ2-3, the V gene TRBV2; a possible D gene is TRBD1 (6 bases). CDR1 and CDR2 from the germline V gene are SNHLY and FYNNEI. The CDR3 runs 14 residues. The germline V and J ends were trimmed by 11 bases and 1 base, with 16 bases remaining between them. The CDR3 here is CAGHREAGTDTQYF. CDR3 nucleotide sequence: TGTGCCGGGCACAGGGAAGCGGGCACAGATACGCAGTATTTT. Full variable domain (missing parts from reference TRBV2 and TRBJ2-3): EPEVTQTPSHQVTQMGQEVILRCVPISNHLYFYWYRQILGQKVEFLVSFYNNEISEKSEIFDDQFSVERPDGSNFTLKIRSTKLEDSAMYFCAGHREAGTDTQYFGPGTRLTVL.

The chain has TRBV10-1 and TRBJ2-5, with a tentative D call TRBD2 (5 bases). The CDR3 totals 12 residues. Germline CDR1 WNHNN, CDR2 SYGVQD (reference sequence). Here the CDR3 DNA reads TGCTCTACCCCCGGGAATCAAGAGACCCAGTACTTC. As protein: CSTPGNQETQYF.

V is TRBV7-9 and J is TRBJ1-2; possibly TRBD1 for D (5 bases). This CDR3 is built from 17 residues. V dropped 1 base and J dropped 4 bases, with 19 bases sitting between them. The germline CDR1 and CDR2 sequences are SEHNR and FQNEAQ (reference sequence). The CDR3 is CASSLVWSYDRIYGYTF. Here the CDR3 DNA reads TGTGCCAGCAGCTTAGTTTGGTCGTACGACAGAATCTATGGCTACACCTTC.

This clone was seen a single time. The V and J genes are TRBV11-2 and TRBJ2-3; the D gene is possibly TRBD2 (7 bases). Germline CDR1 SGHAT, CDR2 FQNNGV. CDR3 length: 17 amino acids. V gave up 3 bases and J gave up 2 bases, with 18 bases separating them. CDR3 residues: CASSFFLGGGYTDTQYF. CDR3 nucleotides: TGTGCCAGCAGCTTTTTCCTAGGGGGGGGTTACACAGATACGCAGTATTTT.

This rearrangement joins TRBV6-1 to TRBJ1-4, with TRBD1 as a possible D gene (5 bases). This CDR3 is built from 14 residues. The V end lost 0 bases, the J end lost 8 bases, and 10 bases lay between the germline ends. Per the germline V gene, CDR1 is MNHNS and CDR2 is SASEGT. The CDR3 protein is CASSEAIRGEKLFF. In DNA form, the CDR3 reads TGTGCCAGCAGTGAAGCGATAAGGGGCGAAAAACTGTTTTTT.

The rearrangement links TRBV5-4 to TRBJ2-3; weak D call: TRBD1 (6 bases). Trimming shortened V by 3 bases and J by 2 bases, and 13 bases separated the two germline ends. The CDR3 totals 15 residues. Germline V gene lookup returns CDR1 SGHNT and CDR2 YYREEE (reference sequence). The CDR3 region is CASSSTGQYTDTQYF. CDR3 DNA sequence: TGTGCCAGCAGCTCAACAGGGCAATACACAGATACGCAGTATTTT.

The J gene is TRBJ1-2, the V gene TRBV6-1; D is uncertain. V was shortened by 2 bases and J by 8 bases, with 12 bases between the two germline ends. Germline V gives CDR1 MNHNS, CDR2 SASEGT. The CDR3 contains 13 residues. DNA of the CDR3: TGTGCCAGCAGTGAACGACCCAGAGGAGGCTACACCTTC. Translation gives CASSERPRGGYTF.

To note about this clone: A read error may be the cause here, since a much bigger clone is one base away. The rearrangement uses TRBV28 and TRBJ1-2; 8 bases fit TRBD1. V shed 5 bases, J shed 4 bases, and the junction held 0 bases outside the gene matches. This CDR3 spans 12 amino acids. CDR1 and CDR2 (germline): MDHEN, SYDVKM. DNA of the CDR3: TGTGCCAGCAGTGACAGGGGCTATGGCTACACCTTC. This gives the protein CASSDRGYGYTF.